The clone carrying this TCR beta chain was seen ten or more times. Its target is not known. Over 18 months of follow-up, stable hyperthyroidism required that no ophthalmopathy appear. Ages of hyperthyroidism patients ran from 18 to 65, and their diagnoses were new, under 2 months' duration. The evidence that diagnosis relied on was clinical symptoms, serum thyroxine, TRAb, thyroid ultrasound and orbital computed tomography. This sample is drawn from a study of Graves' ophthalmopathy and Graves' hyperthyroidism. Study conclusions and caveats: For predicting ophthalmopathy progression, the model had more than 60% sensitivity and roughly 76% specificity.

The TCR beta CDR3 regions underwent amplification from RNA transcripts. Investigators did first-round RT-PCR with HTBI primers, then second-round multiplex PCR. TCRdb itself ran the multiplex PCR reads through MiXCR, one entry per CDR3 protein. The sample has hundreds of thousands of distinct CDR3 sequences, more than 20% seen once; the top ten hold around 3%. With 4 bases removed from V and 4 bases from J, the gap between germline ends came to 16 bases. The CDR3 has 15 amino acids. Per the germline V gene, CDR1 is MDHEN and CDR2 is SYDVKM. This receptor was obtained from a woman younger than 35 with stable Graves' hyperthyroidism. Sequencing was performed on peripheral blood. The chain recombines TRBV28 with TRBJ1-1, with D uncertain. The CDR3 loop reads CASSYPPSGGTEAFF. CDR3 bases: TGTGCCAGCAGTTACCCCCCCTCTGGCGGCACTGAAGCTTTCTTT.